This T cell receptor beta chain was sequenced in a study of CD8+ T cells in alopecia areata. The overall study: For treated patients, severity scores reflected the percentage of scalp area affected.

Study-level results: Among the 100 top clones, expanded CD8+ clones, like scalp clonality, were significantly decreased by tofacitinib. While tofacitinib was given, many expanded lesional clones persisted in scalp and blood.

Note on this clone: As yet, its antigen is unknown.

cDNA serving as the sequencing template came from extracted, reverse transcribed RNA. Clones were read by immunoSEQ multiplex PCR, and TCRdb kept only the in-frame ones, dropping some. The data contain around 190,000 clones, less than 65% of them singletons. Trimming left V 0 bases short and J 10 bases short, with 10 bases between. The germline V gene encodes CDR1 SGHAT and CDR2 FQNNGV. The CDR3 has 14 residues. This sample's treatment: oral pan-JAK inhibitor, 5-10 mg twice daily. The source is a human donor with alopecia areata. Source: CD4+ T cells sorted from blood, taken at week 4, from a patient treated with tofacitinib. The chain carries TRBV11-2 and TRBJ1-6; the D gene is possibly TRBD1 (5 bases). The CDR3 DNA is TGTGCCAGCAGCTTAGAGAGGGCAGGGTCACCCCTCCACTTT. Amino acids: CASSLERAGSPLHF.